Following are 7 T cell receptor beta chains from one sample sequenced in a study of Ad26.COV2.S vaccination and SARS-CoV-2 variants. Sequenced by immunoSEQ multiplex PCR; TCRdb stores in-frame clones only, minus some. The sample lists around 370,000 clones; about 85% were seen once. The treatment was: approximately 18 received Ad26.COV2.S at low or high dose, single or two shots; about five received placebo; per-sample allocation not given. The study sampled participants on day 63 after the first vaccine or placebo injection. Sequences were derived from peripheral blood, sampled in a trial of Ad26.COV2.S vaccine versus placebo. These receptors were taken from a person between 18 and 65 years old who received the Ad26.COV2.S COVID-19 vaccine or a placebo.

With respect to this clone: In the same sample, other DNA sequences code for this CDR3. The rearrangement uses TRBV12-3 or TRBV12-4 and TRBJ2-1; D ambiguous. Trimming took off 4 bases at V and 4 bases at J, with 2 bases between the two ends. There are 11 residues in the CDR3. DNA for the CDR3: TGTGCCAGCAGTTCTTACAATGAGCAGTTCTTC. Residues: CASSSYNEQFF.

This rearrangement joins TRBV28 to TRBJ1-5; the D gene is possibly TRBD1 (5 bases). The CDR3 is 16 residues long. The V and J ends lost 6 bases and 6 bases respectively, with 21 bases between them. Per the germline V gene, CDR1 is MDHEN and CDR2 is SYDVKM. CDR3 protein: CASSRGFGAIGQPQHF. DNA of the CDR3: TGTGCCAGCAGCCGGGGATTCGGGGCAATTGGTCAGCCCCAGCATTTT. The full variable domain, completed using reference TRBV28 and TRBJ1-5, is DVKVTQSSRYLVKRTGEKVFLECVQDMDHENMFWYRQDPGLGLRLIYFSYDVKMKEKGDIPEGYSVSREKKERFSLILESASTNQTSMYLCASSRGFGAIGQPQHFGDGTRLSIL.

The CDR3 DNA follows: TGTGCCAGCAGTACCCCCGTAGCGGGAGGGGCCACCGGGGAGCTGTTTTTT. It translates to CASSTPVAGGATGELFF. The chain joins TRBV27 to TRBJ2-2, with TRBD2 matching 11 bases. The junction had 9 bases not matched to a gene; V was cut back by 5 bases and J by 4 bases. The CDR3 is made up of 17 amino acids. The V gene's germline CDR1 is MNHEY and CDR2 SMNVEV (reference sequence).

V gene TRBV29-1 combines with J gene TRBJ1-2; D not certain. Looked up from germline, CDR1 is SQVTM and CDR2 is ANQGSEA. The ends were cut back, 1 base at V and 4 bases at J, with 10 bases in the middle. The CDR3 is 13 amino acids. The CDR3 nucleotides read TGCAGCGTTGAAGCGGACCGCTCCTATGGCTACACCTTC. Amino acid sequence: CSVEADRSYGYTF.

The chain joins TRBV27 to TRBJ2-2; D not resolved. This CDR3 region has 13 residues. Deletions cut 3 bases from V and 4 bases from J, with 6 bases between. Per the germline V gene, CDR1 is MNHEY and CDR2 is SMNVEV (reference sequence). CDR3 amino acids: CASSFLSTGELFF. CDR3 nucleotides: TGTGCCAGCAGTTTTCTGAGCACCGGGGAGCTGTTTTTT.

The chain uses TRBV5-4 and TRBJ2-7, with D possibly being TRBD1 (5 bases). Trimming took 1 base from V and 0 from J, leaving 8 bases between them. The germline V gene has CDR1 SGHNT and CDR2 YYREEE (reference sequence). The length of the CDR3 is 14 residues. The CDR3 DNA is TGTGCCAGCAGCTTGTGGCAGGGCTCCTACGAGCAGTACTTC. Translated, it gives CASSLWQGSYEQYF.

This sequence joins TRBV11-2 and TRBJ2-3; perhaps TRBD2 as D (6 bases). Germline V CDR1 and CDR2: SGHAT, FQNNGV. The CDR3 is 14 residues long. The ends were cut back, 1 base at V and 4 bases at J, with 9 bases in the middle. CDR3: CASSLGDFPDTQYF. DNA of the CDR3: TGTGCCAGCAGCTTAGGGGACTTCCCAGATACGCAGTATTTT.